Included here is one T cell receptor beta chain sequence, with context. Its antigen is unknown. No base-level quality is on record; no much larger clone is a single base apart. V trim: 6 bases; J trim: 5 bases; unmatched bases: 11. CDR1 LGHDT and CDR2 YNNKEL are derived from the germline V gene (reference sequence). Counted from cysteine to phenylalanine, this CDR3 has 16 amino acids. Just CDR3 DNA is preserved here, 48 bases in frame from base 1. These data belong to a study of identical twins (dated by TCRdb to the mid-2010s). Regarding the research as a whole: The study deep-sequenced TCR alpha and beta repertoires from monozygotic twins, unrelated adults of various ages and cord blood to test whether fetal clonotypes persist. To rule out contamination, the twin experiments were replicated at different times with different library preparation protocols.

Every donor was a healthy Caucasian. The twin cohort consisted of three pairs of female monozygotic twins, all aged about 18 to 29 years. RNA for TCR libraries was isolated from peripheral blood mononuclear cells. General study outcomes and caveats: Invariant T cells such as MAIT and iNKT could partly confound zero-insertion analyses, although diverse VJ usage argued against such confounding for most clonotypes. In monozygotic twins, out-of-frame TCR alpha sharing was systematically underestimated by recombination models, although the models agreed with sharing between unrelated individuals. Compared with coincidental sharing between unrelated individuals, out-of-frame TCR alpha sequences shared between twins showed an excess of sequences with low generation probability. Excess twin sharing in beta out-of-frame sequences was weaker because fewer shared sequences lowered the signal-to-noise ratio. Fewer insertions were carried by abundant cord blood beta clonotypes, a similar but weaker trend appeared in young adult naive repertoires, and no such trend appeared in memory repertoires. Because the same donors could not be followed over many years, the conclusions relied on cross-sectional statistical analysis.

Library preparation employed 5' RACE. Sequencer: Illumina HiSeq 2000. Template switching introduced a universal primer binding site; the final cDNA contained a unique molecular identifier, enabling accurate counting of TCR cDNA molecules. Specific primers in the conserved constant-segment region were used to synthesize first-strand cDNA for the TCR alpha and beta chains. To control for contamination, every cDNA library was double barcoded, receiving both a SMART-Mk sample barcode and Illumina barcodes. TruSeq adapter sequences, together with Illumina sample barcodes, were added in two successive PCR steps. The TCR alpha and beta cDNA libraries were sequenced on the Illumina HiSeq platform using custom primers. The paper's processing steps were these. MiGEC was used to process raw reads and extract unique molecular identifiers, and MiXCR was used to find CDR3 positions. For each individual, recombination models were inferred using an EM algorithm with the repgenHMM and IGoR tools. Shared clonotype analysis was performed with the tcR package in R, normalizing sharing by the product of cloneset sizes. To study raw recombination free of thymic and clonal selection effects, out-of-frame nonproductive sequences were analyzed. TCRdb applied fastp at Q25 and MiXCR to the public reads, then kept only in-frame beta chains. Rows matching on CDR3 protein sequence are summarized as one entry with the most common DNA and genes. The V and J calls reflect TCRdb's pipeline rather than the authors' work. The sample has about 660,000 distinct CDR3 sequences on record, about 9.4% of them singletons. The ten largest clonotypes hold 0.98% of the sample.

The sample was also reused in another study, on yellow fever vaccine responses in identical twins. The second source states: According to the authors, the vaccine-induced T cell response in identical twins seemed to be partly convergent and partly specific to each individual. In the study, vaccine-responding T cell clones were precisely tracked in identical twins.

This sequence was found in a woman between 18 and 29 years old in good health. The rearrangement combines TRBV3-1 with TRBJ2-3, with TRBD2 matching 10 junction bases. The sample taken for sequencing was PBMCs. The encoded CDR3 is CASSSPSGGAKDTQYF. The nucleotide sequence is TGTGCCAGCAGTTCGCCCAGCGGGGGGGCAAAAGATACGCAGTATTTT.